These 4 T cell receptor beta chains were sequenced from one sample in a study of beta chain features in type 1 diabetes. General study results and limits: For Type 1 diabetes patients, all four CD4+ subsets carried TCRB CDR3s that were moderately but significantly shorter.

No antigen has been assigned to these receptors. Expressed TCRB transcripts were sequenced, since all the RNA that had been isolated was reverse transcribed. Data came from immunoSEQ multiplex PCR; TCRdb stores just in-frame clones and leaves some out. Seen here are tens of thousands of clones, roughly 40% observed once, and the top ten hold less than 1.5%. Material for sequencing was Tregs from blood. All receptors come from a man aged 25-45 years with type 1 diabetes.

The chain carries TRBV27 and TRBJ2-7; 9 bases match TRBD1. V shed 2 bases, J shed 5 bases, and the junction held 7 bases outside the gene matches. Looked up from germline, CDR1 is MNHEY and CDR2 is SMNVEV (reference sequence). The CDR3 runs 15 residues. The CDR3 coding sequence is TGTGCCAGCAGTTTAATACAGGGGGCTAAAAACGAGCAGTACTTC. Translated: CASSLIQGAKNEQYF.

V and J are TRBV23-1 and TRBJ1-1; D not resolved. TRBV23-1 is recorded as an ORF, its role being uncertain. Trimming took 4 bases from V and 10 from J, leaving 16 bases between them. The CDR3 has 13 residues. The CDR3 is CASSPNGPPGAFF. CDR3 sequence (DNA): TGCGCCAGCAGTCCCAACGGCCCCCCGGGAGCTTTCTTT.

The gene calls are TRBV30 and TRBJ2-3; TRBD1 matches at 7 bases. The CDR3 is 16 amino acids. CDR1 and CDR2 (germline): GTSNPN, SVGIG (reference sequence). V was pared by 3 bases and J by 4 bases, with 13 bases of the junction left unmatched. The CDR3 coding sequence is TGTGCCTGGAGCCTGACAGGGCTTTACCTCCCAGATACGCAGTATTTT. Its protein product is CAWSLTGLYLPDTQYF.

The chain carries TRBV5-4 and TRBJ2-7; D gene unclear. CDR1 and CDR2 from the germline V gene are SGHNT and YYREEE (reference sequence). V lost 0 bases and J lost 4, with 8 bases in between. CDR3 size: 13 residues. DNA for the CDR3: TGTGCCAGCAGCTTGGTTCCAGCGTACGAGCAGTACTTC. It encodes CASSLVPAYEQYF.